The 27 T cell receptor beta chains listed next were all sequenced from one sample in a study of cytomegalovirus exposure and HLA in healthy donors. The PCR employed 60 Vbeta primers together with 13 Jbeta primers. Profiled with immunoSEQ multiplex PCR; TCRdb holds only in-frame clones, not every one. The sample lists some 140,000 clones; about two thirds were seen once. Sequencing was performed on PBMCs. These receptors all come from a woman between 40 and 50 years old in good health and CMV-seronegative.

J is TRBJ2-5 and V is TRBV14, with D possibly being TRBD2 (6 bases). The V gene lost 1 base and the J gene lost 5 bases, with 20 bases spanning the gap. Germline lookup yields CDR1 SGHDN and CDR2 FVKESK. The CDR3 loop spans 17 amino acids. CDR3: CASSQGIVAGTRETQYF. The DNA for the CDR3 is TGTGCCAGCAGCCAAGGGATCGTCGCGGGGACCCGGGAGACCCAGTACTTC.

V and J are TRBV2 and TRBJ1-5; possible D gene TRBD1, 5 bases. The germline gives CDR1 SNHLY, CDR2 FYNNEI. Trimming took 6 bases from V and 3 from J, leaving 12 bases between them. This CDR3 has 14 amino acids. The CDR3, as DNA: TGTGCCAGCAGGGTCGGGGGAAACAATCAGCCCCAGCATTTT. Translated, it gives CASRVGGNNQPQHF.

The chain uses TRBV7-2 and TRBJ2-7; 10 bases map to TRBD2. Trimming at V came to 2 bases and at J to 3 bases, leaving 7 bases not matched to a gene. CDR1 and CDR2 (germline): SGHTA, FQGNSA. This CDR3 spans 16 amino acids. The CDR3 protein is CASSLLLAGGNYEQYF. The CDR3 DNA reads TGTGCCAGCAGCTTACTATTAGCGGGGGGCAACTACGAGCAGTACTTC.

This sequence joins TRBV28 and TRBJ1-6; the match to TRBD1 covers 7 bases. J gave up 5 bases and V 4 bases, and 2 bases lay outside the gene matches. The germline gives CDR1 MDHEN, CDR2 SYDVKM. CDR3 length equals 14 residues. CDR3 sequence: CASSWTGNNSPLHF. CDR3 DNA sequence: TGTGCCAGCAGTTGGACAGGAAATAATTCACCCCTCCACTTT.

This clone was seen a handful of times. The CDR3 is CASSFLTGMNTEAFF. CDR3 DNA sequence: TGTGCCAGCAGCTTCTTGACAGGGATGAACACTGAAGCTTTCTTT. The rearrangement joins TRBV11-2 to TRBJ1-1; TRBD1 aligns across 7 bases. This CDR3 has 15 amino acids. Trimming cost V 3 bases and J 0 bases; bases outside gene matches: 4. Per the germline V gene, CDR1 is SGHAT and CDR2 is FQNNGV.

This chain uses TRBV5-1 with TRBJ1-6, with D perhaps TRBD1 (5 bases). Between the trimmed V and J ends, which lost 3 bases and 10 bases, there was a span of 20 bases. The length of the CDR3 is 16 residues. Germline V gives CDR1 SGHRS, CDR2 YFSETQ. CDR3 residues: CASSWPQVLKGSPLHF. For the CDR3, the DNA is TGCGCCAGCAGCTGGCCACAGGTTCTCAAGGGCTCACCCCTCCACTTT. Together with reference TRBV5-1 and TRBJ1-6, the CDR3 gives the full variable domain: KAGVTQTPRYLIKTRGQQVTLSCSPISGHRSVSWYQQTPGQGLQFLFEYFSETQRNKGNFPGRFSGRQFSNSRSEMNVSTLELGDSALYLCASSWPQVLKGSPLHFGNGTRLTVT.

This chain connects TRBV6-6 to TRBJ2-3; D may be TRBD2 (6 bases). V dropped 0 bases and J dropped 3 bases, with 7 bases sitting between them. In germline, CDR1 is MNHNY, CDR2 SVGAGI (reference sequence). The CDR3 extends over 14 amino acids. The CDR3 coding sequence is TGTGCCAGCAGTTACTCTGGGGGGACAGATACGCAGTATTTT. It specifies CASSYSGGTDTQYF.

The chain employs TRBV7-2 and TRBJ1-4; weak D call: TRBD1 (6 bases). The CDR3 loop spans 14 amino acids. Trimming pared 5 bases from V and 3 bases from J, leaving 10 bases between. Per germline, CDR1 SGHTA and CDR2 FQGNSA. The CDR3 region has the DNA TGTGCCAGCAGCCTACAGGGTCCTAATGAAAAACTGTTTTTT. This sequence encodes CASSLQGPNEKLFF.

This chain joins TRBV7-2 and TRBJ1-6, with no clear D. The CDR3 runs to 12 residues. Germline-derived CDR1 and CDR2 are SGHTA and FQGNSA. With 5 bases removed from V and 7 bases from J, the gap between germline ends came to 6 bases. As DNA, the CDR3 is TGTGCCAGCAGCCCCCCAAATTCACCCCTCCACTTT. It encodes CASSPPNSPLHF.

This clone was seen a few times. CDR3 amino acids: CASSLSGGRADTQYF. Written as DNA, the CDR3 is TGTGCCAGCAGCTTGTCGGGGGGGCGGGCAGATACGCAGTATTTT. The chain uses TRBV7-3 and TRBJ2-3; 8 bases match TRBD2. The V gene's germline CDR1 is SGHTA and CDR2 FQGTGA. The CDR3 consists of 15 residues. V shed 3 bases and J 4 bases; nucleotides not matched to a gene: 6.

This chain connects TRBV7-2 to TRBJ2-7; D perhaps matches TRBD2 (5 bases). The CDR3 is made up of 15 amino acids. Germline V lookup: CDR1 SGHTA, CDR2 FQGNSA. V was shortened by 1 base and J by 6 bases, with 16 bases between the two germline ends. The CDR3 nucleotides are TGTGCCAGCAGCTTAGGGTTCGGTCTCCTAGCCGAGCAGTACTTC. Protein product: CASSLGFGLLAEQYF.

CDR3 in amino acids: CAISESQPGQGAQYF. The CDR3 region has the DNA TGTGCCATCAGTGAGTCCCAGCCTGGACAAGGGGCCCAGTACTTC. The chain carries TRBV10-3 and TRBJ2-5, with a tentative D call TRBD1 (5 bases). The CDR3 has 15 residues. Trimming pared 0 bases from V and 9 bases from J, leaving 17 bases between. Looked up from germline, CDR1 is ENHRY and CDR2 is SYGVKD.

The chain combines TRBV4-1 with TRBJ1-4; D possibly corresponds to TRBD1 (6 bases). Germline values: CDR1 MGHRA, CDR2 YSYEKL. V was cut by 1 base and J by 8 bases, with 17 bases left in between. The CDR3 runs to 16 residues. DNA of the CDR3: TGCGCCAGCAGCCAAGCTTCCCTAGGGGGAGGGGAAAAACTGTTTTTT. Protein sequence: CASSQASLGGGEKLFF.

The chain links TRBV6-1 to TRBJ2-7, with 12 nucleotides matching TRBD2. Germline CDR1 is MNHNS and CDR2 is SASEGT. J lost 2 bases, V lost 5 bases, and 4 bases had no gene match. CDR3 length: 15 residues. The CDR3 DNA reads TGTGCCAGCAGTCGACTAGCGGGGGACCCCTACGAGCAGTACTTC. Translating gives CASSRLAGDPYEQYF.

This clone occurred a few times. The chain links TRBV29-1 to TRBJ2-1; tentative D call: TRBD1 (6 bases). Looked up from germline, CDR1 is SQVTM and CDR2 is ANQGSEA. The ends were cut back, 7 bases at V and 4 bases at J, with 14 bases in the middle. This CDR3 is built from 13 residues. CDR3 loop: CSGSQQGYNEQFF. The CDR3 coding sequence is TGCAGCGGATCCCAACAGGGTTACAATGAGCAGTTCTTC.

In its sample, this clone was seen a few times. The genes are TRBV19 and TRBJ1-5, with 7 bases matching TRBD1. The CDR3 spans 14 residues. J gave up 2 bases and V 5 bases, and 3 bases lay outside the gene matches. Germline CDR1 and CDR2: LNHDA and SQIVND (reference sequence). CDR3 region: CASSFGQGNQPQHF. In nucleotides, the CDR3 is TGTGCCAGTAGTTTTGGACAGGGCAATCAGCCCCAGCATTTT.

The chain joins TRBV7-9 to TRBJ2-3; D remains ambiguous. In germline, CDR1 is SEHNR, CDR2 FQNEAQ (reference sequence). CDR3 length: 16 amino acids. V dropped 2 bases and J dropped 0 bases, with 12 bases sitting between them. The CDR3 loop is CASSLLGSTSTDTQYF. The CDR3 region has the DNA TGTGCCAGCAGCTTATTGGGCAGCACTAGCACAGATACGCAGTATTTT.

The V and J genes are TRBV19 and TRBJ1-5; D is unclear. The V end was cut by 0 bases, the J end by 7 bases, with 13 bases between. Germline CDR1 reads LNHDA; CDR2 reads SQIVND (reference sequence). This CDR3 is built from 15 residues. Here the CDR3 DNA reads TGTGCCAGTAGTATAGATGAAGGGTCGGGGCAGCCCCAGCATTTT. This gives the protein CASSIDEGSGQPQHF.

This clone showed up just once. The chain couples TRBV6-1 to TRBJ2-3, with D unresolved. The germline gives CDR1 MNHNS, CDR2 SASEGT. Trimming stripped 7 bases from V and 0 bases from J, with 14 bases between. The CDR3 runs 15 residues. The CDR3, as DNA: TGTGCCAGCACCTTCGGTACCAAAAGCACAGATACGCAGTATTTT. Residues: CASTFGTKSTDTQYF.

There are a few counts of this clone. Other nucleotide sequences from this sample produce the same CDR3. This rearrangement joins TRBV27 to TRBJ2-3; maybe TRBD2 (6 bases). The germline V gene encodes CDR1 MNHEY and CDR2 SMNVEV (reference sequence). The CDR3 extends over 14 amino acids. Trimming removed 2 bases from V and 1 base from J, with 7 bases in between. Here the CDR3 DNA reads TGTGCCAGCAGTTTAACGGGGGGCACAGATACGCAGTATTTT. Translated: CASSLTGGTDTQYF.

V usage is TRBV6-6 and J usage is TRBJ2-1, with 9 positions matching TRBD1. The junction had 9 bases not matched to a gene; V was cut back by 7 bases and J by 8 bases. CDR3 length: 14 residues. Germline V lookup: CDR1 MNHNY, CDR2 SVGAGI (reference sequence). CDR3 in DNA: TGTGCCAGCACCGATCAACAGGGGGCCTATGAGCAGTTCTTC. Its protein product is CASTDQQGAYEQFF.

This rearrangement joins TRBV7-2 to TRBJ1-5, with 8 bases aligning to TRBD1. Looked up from germline, CDR1 is SGHTA and CDR2 is FQGNSA. V lost 5 bases, J lost 0 bases, and 9 bases stayed unmatched. The CDR3 extends over 17 amino acids. In DNA, the CDR3 is TGTGCCAGCAGCCGAGGGACAGGCTCTCATAGCAATCAGCCCCAGCATTTT. Translated: CASSRGTGSHSNQPQHF.

This sequence joins TRBV5-1 and TRBJ1-1, with 8 nucleotides matching TRBD1. J gave up 5 bases and V 0 bases, and 6 bases lay outside the gene matches. Germline V lookup: CDR1 SGHRS, CDR2 YFSETQ. This CDR3 comprises 15 residues. This CDR3 is CASSLAGGYMTEAFF. DNA of the CDR3: TGCGCCAGCAGCTTGGCAGGGGGCTATATGACTGAAGCTTTCTTT.

The chain has TRBV7-3 and TRBJ1-1; D unclear. Germline assignment: CDR1 SGHTA and CDR2 FQGTGA. The V and J ends lost 2 bases and 1 base respectively, with 8 bases between them. The CDR3 has 14 amino acids. The DNA of the CDR3 is TGTGCCAGCAGCTTAGGTCCGGGGAACACTGAAGCTTTCTTT. This encodes CASSLGPGNTEAFF.

This clone was recorded only once. V is TRBV4-1 and J is TRBJ2-3; D is unresolved. V was cut by 3 bases and J by 7 bases, with 17 bases left in between. This CDR3 is built from 15 residues. Germline assignment: CDR1 MGHRA and CDR2 YSYEKL. CDR3 amino acids: CASSHLRPDSYTQYF. The CDR3 nucleotides read TGCGCCAGCAGCCACCTCCGCCCCGACTCCTATACGCAGTATTTT.

In its sample, this clone was seen once. The genes are TRBV14 and TRBJ1-1; no definite D call. CDR3 length: 12 amino acids. Trimming took off 1 base at V and 8 bases at J, with 8 bases between the two ends. The germline gives CDR1 SGHDN, CDR2 FVKESK. The CDR3 protein is CASSQVLREAFF. In nucleotides, the CDR3 is TGTGCCAGCAGCCAAGTACTCCGGGAAGCTTTCTTT.

The rearrangement joins TRBV7-3 to TRBJ2-1; 9 nucleotides align to TRBD1. Germline trimming cut 5 bases from V and 7 bases from J; bases unmatched to any gene: 12. CDR3 length equals 16 residues. Germline V gives CDR1 SGHTA, CDR2 FQGTGA. The CDR3 DNA reads TGTGCCAGCAGCCCCGCACAGGGGGCGTACGGGAATGAGCAGTTCTTC. It specifies CASSPAQGAYGNEQFF.